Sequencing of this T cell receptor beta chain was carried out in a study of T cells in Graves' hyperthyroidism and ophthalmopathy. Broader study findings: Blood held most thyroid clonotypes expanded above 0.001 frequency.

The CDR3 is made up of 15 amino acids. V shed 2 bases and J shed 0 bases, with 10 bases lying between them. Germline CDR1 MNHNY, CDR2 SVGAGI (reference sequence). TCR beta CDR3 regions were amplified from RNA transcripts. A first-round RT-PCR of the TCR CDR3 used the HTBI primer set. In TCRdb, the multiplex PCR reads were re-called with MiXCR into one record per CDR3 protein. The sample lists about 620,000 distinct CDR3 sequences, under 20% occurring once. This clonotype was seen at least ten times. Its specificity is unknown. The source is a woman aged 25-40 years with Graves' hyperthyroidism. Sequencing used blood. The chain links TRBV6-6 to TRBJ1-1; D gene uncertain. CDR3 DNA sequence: TGTGCCAGCAGTTACCAAGGCCAGGTGAACACTGAAGCTTTCTTT. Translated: CASSYQGQVNTEAFF.